The sequence of this TCR beta chain was determined in a study of cytomegalovirus exposure and HLA in healthy donors. CDR3 length: 15 residues. The germline gives CDR1 SGHDT, CDR2 YYEEEE. V dropped 2 bases and J dropped 5; count of bases not matched to a gene: 5. Study-level points and caveats: Across all donors, roughly uniform sequencing depth was an assumption of the presence/absence analyses.

The primer mix had 60 Vbeta and 13 Jbeta primers. Method: immunoSEQ multiplex PCR; TCRdb's copy keeps in-frame clones and lacks some. Of around 190,000 clones in the sample, around nine tenths are singletons; the top ten hold around 0.31%. On this clone: Its antigen is currently unknown.

This chain connects TRBV5-6 to TRBJ2-1, with 9 bases identical to TRBD1. The source of this sequence is a woman between 25 and 40 years old in good health and CMV-seronegative. Material for sequencing was PBMCs. The CDR3 sequence: CASSFGTGKNNEQFF. The CDR3 DNA follows: TGTGCCAGCAGCTTCGGGACAGGGAAAAACAATGAGCAGTTCTTC.